This T cell receptor beta chain was sequenced in a study of CD8 T cells in ankylosing spondylitis. Study outcomes and limitations: Disease-linked clones reportedly concentrated significantly in matched ankylosing spondylitis synovial fluid.

With respect to this clonotype: What it binds is not known.

TCRdb passed the 5' RACE reads through MiXCR, listing each CDR3 protein once. The sample lists hundreds of thousands of distinct CDR3 sequences, approximately 20% occurring once. Germline assignment: CDR1 MNHEY and CDR2 SMNVEV (reference sequence). CDR3 length equals 13 residues. Trimming cost V 8 bases and J 1 base; bases outside gene matches: 2. V gene TRBV27 combines with J gene TRBJ1-5; 7 bases map to TRBD1. Sequencing used blood, either unsorted or a sorted T cell fraction (not recorded which). The receptor was derived from a male donor with ankylosing spondylitis or in good health (not recorded which). The CDR3 nucleotides read TGTGCCAGCGCAGGGGGAAGCAATCAGCCCCAGCATTTT. Its protein is CASAGGSNQPQHF.